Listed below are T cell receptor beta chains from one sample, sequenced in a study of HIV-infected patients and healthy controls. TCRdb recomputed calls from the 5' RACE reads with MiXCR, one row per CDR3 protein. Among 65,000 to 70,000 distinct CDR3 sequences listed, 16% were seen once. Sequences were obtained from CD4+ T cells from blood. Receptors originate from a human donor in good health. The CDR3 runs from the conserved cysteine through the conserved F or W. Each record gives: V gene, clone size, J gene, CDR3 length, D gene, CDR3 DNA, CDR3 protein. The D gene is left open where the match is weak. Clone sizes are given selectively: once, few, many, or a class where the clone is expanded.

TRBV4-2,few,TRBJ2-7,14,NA,TGTGCCAGCAGCCAAGTTCGGAGCTCCTACGAGCAGTACTTC,CASSQVRSSYEQYF
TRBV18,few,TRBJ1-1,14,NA,TGTGCCAGCTCCCCCCGGACAACGAACACTGAAGCTTTCTTT,CASSPRTTNTEAFF
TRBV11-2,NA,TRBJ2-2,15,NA,TGTGCCAGCAGGCGTCAACAGGGAATCGCCGGGGAGCTGTTTTTT,CASRRQQGIAGELFF
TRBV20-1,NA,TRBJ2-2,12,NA,TGCAGTGCTAGGCCCGGGGGCGGGGAGCTGTTTTTT,CSARPGGGELFF
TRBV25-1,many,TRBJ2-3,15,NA,TGTGCCAGCAGTGAATTACAGGGTGGTAAAGATACGCAGTATTTT,CASSELQGGKDTQYF
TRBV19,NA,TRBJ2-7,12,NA,TGTGCCAGTGGGGTTTTGGGGGGCGAGCAGTACTTC,CASGVLGGEQYF
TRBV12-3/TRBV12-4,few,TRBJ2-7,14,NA,TGTGCCAGCAGTTCCGAGGAGCGAGGGCGTGAGCAGTACTTC,CASSSEERGREQYF
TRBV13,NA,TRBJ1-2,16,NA,TGTGCCACCCCCTCCCCGGGCCGCAGCAGTCACTATGGCTACACCTTC,CATPSPGRSSHYGYTF
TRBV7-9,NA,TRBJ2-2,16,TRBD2,TGTGCCAGCAGCTTCAAGGCGGGAGCTAACACCGGGGAGCTGTTTTTT,CASSFKAGANTGELFF
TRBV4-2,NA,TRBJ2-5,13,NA,TGTGCCAGCAGCCAGGACAGAAAAGAGACCCAGTACTTC,CASSQDRKETQYF
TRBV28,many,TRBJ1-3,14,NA,TGTGCCAGCAGTTTACCACAGCCCGGAAACACCATATATTTT,CASSLPQPGNTIYF
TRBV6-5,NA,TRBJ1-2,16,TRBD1,TGTGCCAGCAGTCAATCTAAGACAGGGTCCGGTTCTGGCTACACCTTC,CASSQSKTGSGSGYTF
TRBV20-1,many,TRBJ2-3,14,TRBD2,TGCAGTGCTCCCGGAGCGGGGGGGATCCATACGCAGTATTTT,CSAPGAGGIHTQYF
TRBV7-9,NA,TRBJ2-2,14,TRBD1,TGTGCCAGCAGAAAGGACAGGGTCACCGGGGAGCTGTTTTTT,CASRKDRVTGELFF
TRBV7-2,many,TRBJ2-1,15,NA,TGTGCCAGCAGCTGGGGGCTAGCGGAGTACAATGAGCAGTTCTTC,CASSWGLAEYNEQFF
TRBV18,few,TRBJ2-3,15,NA,TGTGCCAGCTCACCTTCCGGGACGGGGGCAGATACGCAGTATTTT,CASSPSGTGADTQYF
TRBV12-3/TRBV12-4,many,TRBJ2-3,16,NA,TGTGCCAGCAGGAAAACCGGGACTTCTGTCACAGATACGCAGTATTTT,CASRKTGTSVTDTQYF
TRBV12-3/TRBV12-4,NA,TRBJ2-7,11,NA,TGTGCCAGCAGTTGGGGGGTACAGCAGTACTTC,CASSWGVQQYF
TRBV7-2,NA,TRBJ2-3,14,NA,TGTGCCAGCAGCTTAGGACTAGGCACAGATACGCAGTATTTT,CASSLGLGTDTQYF
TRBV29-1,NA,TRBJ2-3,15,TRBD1,TGCAGCGGGGGGAGACAGGGGACCTTCACAGATACGCAGTATTTT,CSGGRQGTFTDTQYF
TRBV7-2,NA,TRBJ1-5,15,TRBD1,TGTGCCAGCAGCCCCGGGACAGCGCCCTCGGGGCCCCAGCATTTT,CASSPGTAPSGPQHF
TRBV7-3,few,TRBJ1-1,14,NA,TGTGCCAGCAGCTTAAAGGGAGGGGGGGGTGAAGCTTTCTTT,CASSLKGGGGEAFF
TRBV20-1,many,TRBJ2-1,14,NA,TGCAGTGCTGTCCCCGGGAGTACCTACAATGAGCAGTTCTTC,CSAVPGSTYNEQFF
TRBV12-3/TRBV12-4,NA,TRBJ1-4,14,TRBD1,TGTGCCAGCAGAAAAGGACAGGATAATGAAAAACTGTTTTTT,CASRKGQDNEKLFF
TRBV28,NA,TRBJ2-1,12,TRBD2,TGTGCCAGCAGTCGACGGGGGGGCGAGGCGTTCTTC,CASSRRGGEAFF
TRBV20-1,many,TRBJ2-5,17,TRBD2,TGCAGTGCTAGAGACGTAGCGGGAGGGCCGAGTATTGAGACCCAGTACTTC,CSARDVAGGPSIETQYF
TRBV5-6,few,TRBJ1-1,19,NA,TGTGCCAGCACCCTAGCCCCTACAGGGAAAGTTTCCTGGAACACTGAAGCTTTCTTT,CASTLAPTGKVSWNTEAFF
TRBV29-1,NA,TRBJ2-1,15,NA,TGCAGCGGTGCCCTTGGCGCTAGCGTAAACAATGAGCAGTTCTTC,CSGALGASVNNEQFF
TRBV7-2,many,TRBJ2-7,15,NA,TGTGCCAGCAGCTTATCCCCGGGGGCGAAGTACGAGCAGTACTTC,CASSLSPGAKYEQYF
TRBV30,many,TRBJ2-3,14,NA,TGTGCCTGGAGTAAGGAGCGGCCGAGGGATACGCAGTATTTT,CAWSKERPRDTQYF
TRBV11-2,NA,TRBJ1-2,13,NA,TGTGCCAGCAGCACCCGCGAGGGGTATGGCTACACCTTC,CASSTREGYGYTF
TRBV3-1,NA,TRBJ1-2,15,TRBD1,TGTGCCAGCAGCCTCTACGACAGGGGGAACTATGGCTACACCTTC,CASSLYDRGNYGYTF
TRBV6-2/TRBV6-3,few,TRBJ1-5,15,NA,TGTGCCAGCAGTCTCGACGGAGGAGGGAATCAGCCCCAGCATTTT,CASSLDGGGNQPQHF